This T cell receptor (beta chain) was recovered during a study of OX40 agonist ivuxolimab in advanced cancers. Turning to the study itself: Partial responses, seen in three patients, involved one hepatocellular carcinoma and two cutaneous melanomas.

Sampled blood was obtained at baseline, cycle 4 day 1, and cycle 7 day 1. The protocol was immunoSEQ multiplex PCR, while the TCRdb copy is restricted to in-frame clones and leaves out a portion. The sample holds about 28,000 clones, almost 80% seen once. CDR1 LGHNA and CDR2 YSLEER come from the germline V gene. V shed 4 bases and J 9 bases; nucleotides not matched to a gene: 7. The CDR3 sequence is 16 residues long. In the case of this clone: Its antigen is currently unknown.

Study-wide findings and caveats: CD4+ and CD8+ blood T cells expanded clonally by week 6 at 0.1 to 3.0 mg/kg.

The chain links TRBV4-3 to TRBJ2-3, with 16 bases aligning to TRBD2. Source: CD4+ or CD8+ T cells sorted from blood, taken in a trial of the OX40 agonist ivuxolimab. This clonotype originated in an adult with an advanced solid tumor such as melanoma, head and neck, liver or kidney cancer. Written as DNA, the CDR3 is TGCGCCAGCAGCCCGGGACTAGCGGGGGGGGCGGGGACGCAGTATTTT. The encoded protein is CASSPGLAGGAGTQYF.